The source of this T cell receptor beta chain is a study of CD4 T cells in relation to SARS-CoV-2 and coronaviruses. As for the study in general: PBMCs were cultured with antigen for roughly 10 days before TCR beta sequencing. General study findings and limits: Roughly 65% of donors had memory CD4+ clonotypes crossrecognizing SARS-CoV-2 and common cold coronavirus spike.

A note on this clone: Antigen specificity is unknown.

Naive or memory CD4+ cells were cultured 1:1 with T cell-depleted PBMCs plus CEF. Per germline, CDR1 MNHNY and CDR2 SVGAGI (reference sequence). The CDR3 runs 15 residues. Trimming cost V 5 bases and J 2 bases, with 14 bases left between them. TCRdb's table, derived via immunoSEQ multiplex PCR, lists solely in-frame clones and lacks some. Among some 30,000 clones listed, about three quarters were seen once. The J gene is TRBJ2-3, the V gene TRBV6-6; D could derive from TRBD1 or TRBD2 (6 bases each). The origin of this receptor is an adult with COVID-19. Sequencing was done on a sample of memory CD4+ T cells from PBMCs, cultured in vitro. For the CDR3, the DNA is TGTGCCAGCAGTAGAGGGGGACTCATCACAGATACGCAGTATTTT. The encoded protein is CASSRGGLITDTQYF.